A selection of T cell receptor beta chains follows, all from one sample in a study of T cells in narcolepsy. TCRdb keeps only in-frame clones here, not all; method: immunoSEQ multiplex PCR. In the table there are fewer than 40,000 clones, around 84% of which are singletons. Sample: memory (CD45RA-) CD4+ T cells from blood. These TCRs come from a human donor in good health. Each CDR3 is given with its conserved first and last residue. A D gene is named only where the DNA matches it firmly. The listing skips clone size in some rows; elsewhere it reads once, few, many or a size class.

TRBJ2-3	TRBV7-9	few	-	CASSRDISTDTQYF	TGTGCCAGCAGTCGAGACATAAGCACAGATACGCAGTATTTT
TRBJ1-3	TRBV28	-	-	CASSRGKTNVVSGNTIYF	TGTGCCAGCAGTAGGGGCAAGACTAACGTCGTCTCTGGAAACACCATATATTTT
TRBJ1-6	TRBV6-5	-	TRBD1	CASSYSTGGPPLHF	TGTGCCAGCAGTTACTCGACAGGGGGGCCACCCCTCCACTTT
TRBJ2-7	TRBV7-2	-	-	CASSLEALAIYEQYF	TGTGCCAGCAGCTTAGAGGCGCTAGCGATCTACGAGCAGTACTTC
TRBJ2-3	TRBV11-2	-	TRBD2	CASSLGIGLAGGRTDTQYF	TGTGCCAGCAGCTTAGGAATAGGACTAGCGGGGGGGCGTACAGATACGCAGTATTTT
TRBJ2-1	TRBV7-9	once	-	CASSPRLGSSYNEQFF	TGTGCCAGCAGCCCAAGGTTAGGAAGCTCCTACAATGAGCAGTTCTTC
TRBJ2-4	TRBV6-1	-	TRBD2	CASQTLAGGLYF	TGTGCCAGCCAGACCCTAGCGGGGGGCCTGTACTTC
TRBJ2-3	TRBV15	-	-	CATSSRADTQYF	TGTGCCACCAGCAGTCGGGCAGATACGCAGTATTTT
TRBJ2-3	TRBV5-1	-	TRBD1	CASSLSLGTGVATDTQYF	TGCGCCAGCAGCTTGTCGCTGGGGACAGGGGTAGCGACAGATACGCAGTATTTT
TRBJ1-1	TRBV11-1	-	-	CASSLALTANTEAFF	TGTGCCAGCAGCTTAGCGCTGACAGCGAACACTGAAGCTTTCTTT
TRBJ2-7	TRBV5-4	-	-	CASSFGAGLASEQYF	TGTGCCAGCAGCTTTGGGGCGGGATTAGCGTCCGAGCAGTACTTC
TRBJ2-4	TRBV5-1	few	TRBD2	CASSWRGGARDIQYF	TGCGCCAGCAGCTGGCGCGGGGGGGCCCGAGACATTCAGTACTTC
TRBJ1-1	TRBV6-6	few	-	CASSFTRQNTEAFF	TGTGCCAGCAGTTTCACCCGACAGAACACTGAAGCTTTCTTT
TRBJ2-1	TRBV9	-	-	CASSDVGVGQGFNEQFF	TGTGCCAGCAGCGACGTAGGGGTGGGGCAGGGTTTCAATGAGCAGTTCTTC
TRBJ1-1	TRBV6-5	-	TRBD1	CASIDRGSVTEAFF	TGTGCCAGCATTGACAGGGGGTCGGTAACTGAAGCTTTCTTT
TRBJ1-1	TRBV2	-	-	CASSDGQGQAFF	TGTGCCAGCAGTGACGGGCAGGGACAAGCTTTCTTT
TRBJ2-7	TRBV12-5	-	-	CASGLVRFRGQGNSYEQYF	TGTGCTAGTGGTTTGGTTCGGTTCAGAGGGCAGGGGAACTCCTACGAGCAGTACTTC
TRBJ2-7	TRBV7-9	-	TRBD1	CASSTRQGALDQYF	TGTGCCAGCAGCACTCGACAGGGGGCCTTGGATCAGTACTTC
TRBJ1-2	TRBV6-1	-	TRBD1	CASTVQGAGGYTF	TGTGCCAGCACCGTACAGGGGGCAGGTGGCTACACCTTC
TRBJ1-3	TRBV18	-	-	CASSPGLGNTIYF	TGTGCCAGCTCACCAGGGCTGGGAAACACCATATATTTT
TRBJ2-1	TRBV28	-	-	CASNLGYEQFF	TGTGCCAGCAATCTTGGCTATGAGCAGTTCTTC
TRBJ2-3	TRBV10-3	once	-	CAISVLGSSSTDTQYF	TGTGCCATCAGTGTATTGGGCAGCTCTAGCACAGATACGCAGTATTTT
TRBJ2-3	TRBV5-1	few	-	CASSLATATDTQYF	TGCGCCAGCAGCTTGGCCACGGCCACAGATACGCAGTATTTT
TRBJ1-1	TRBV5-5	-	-	CASSLGVEEGAFF	TGTGCCAGCAGCTTGGGGGTCGAGGAGGGAGCTTTCTTT
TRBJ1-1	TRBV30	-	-	CAWRRGGTEAFF	TGTGCCTGGCGTCGGGGGGGAACTGAAGCTTTCTTT